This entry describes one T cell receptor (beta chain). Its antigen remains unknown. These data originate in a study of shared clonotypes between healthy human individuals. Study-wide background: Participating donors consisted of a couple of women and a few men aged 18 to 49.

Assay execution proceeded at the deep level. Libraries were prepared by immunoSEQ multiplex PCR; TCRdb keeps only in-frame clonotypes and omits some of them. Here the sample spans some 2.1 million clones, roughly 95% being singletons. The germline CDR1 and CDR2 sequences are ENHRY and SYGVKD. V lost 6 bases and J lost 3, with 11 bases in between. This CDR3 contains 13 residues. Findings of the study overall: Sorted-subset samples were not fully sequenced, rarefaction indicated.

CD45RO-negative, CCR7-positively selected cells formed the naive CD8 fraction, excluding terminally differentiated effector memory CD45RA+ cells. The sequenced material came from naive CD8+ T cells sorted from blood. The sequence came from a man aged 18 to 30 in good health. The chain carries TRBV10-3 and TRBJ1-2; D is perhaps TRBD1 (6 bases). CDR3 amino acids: CAIRPGDDYGYTF. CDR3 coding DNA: TGTGCCATCAGACCAGGGGATGACTATGGCTACACCTTC.